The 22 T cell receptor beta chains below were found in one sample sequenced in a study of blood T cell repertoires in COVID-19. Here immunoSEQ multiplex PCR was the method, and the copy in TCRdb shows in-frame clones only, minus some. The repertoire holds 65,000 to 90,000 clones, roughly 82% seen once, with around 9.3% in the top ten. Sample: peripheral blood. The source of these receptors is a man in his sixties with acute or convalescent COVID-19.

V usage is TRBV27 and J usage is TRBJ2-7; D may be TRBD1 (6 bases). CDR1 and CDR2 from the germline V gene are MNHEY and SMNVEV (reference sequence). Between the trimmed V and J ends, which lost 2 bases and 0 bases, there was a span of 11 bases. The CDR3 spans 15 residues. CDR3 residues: CASSLQGTVSYEQYF. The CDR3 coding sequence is TGTGCCAGCAGTTTACAGGGGACGGTCTCCTACGAGCAGTACTTC.

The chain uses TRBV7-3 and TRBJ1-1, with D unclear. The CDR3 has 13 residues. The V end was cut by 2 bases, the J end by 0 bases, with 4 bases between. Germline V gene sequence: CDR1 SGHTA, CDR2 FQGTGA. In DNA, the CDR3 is TGTGCCAGCAGCTTATCCTTGAACACTGAAGCTTTCTTT. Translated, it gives CASSLSLNTEAFF.

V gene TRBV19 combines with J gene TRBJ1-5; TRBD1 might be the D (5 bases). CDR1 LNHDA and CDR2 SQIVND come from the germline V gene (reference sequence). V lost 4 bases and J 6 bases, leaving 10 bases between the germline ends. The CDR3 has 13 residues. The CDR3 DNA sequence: TGTGCCAGTAGTAAAGGGGCGAGTCAGCCCCAGCATTTT. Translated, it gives CASSKGASQPQHF.

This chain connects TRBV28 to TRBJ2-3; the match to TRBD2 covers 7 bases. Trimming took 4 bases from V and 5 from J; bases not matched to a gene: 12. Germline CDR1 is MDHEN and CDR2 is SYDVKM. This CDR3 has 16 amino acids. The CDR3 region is CASSSAGTNSKDTQYF. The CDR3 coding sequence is TGTGCCAGCAGTTCGGCCGGGACTAATAGTAAAGATACGCAGTATTTT.

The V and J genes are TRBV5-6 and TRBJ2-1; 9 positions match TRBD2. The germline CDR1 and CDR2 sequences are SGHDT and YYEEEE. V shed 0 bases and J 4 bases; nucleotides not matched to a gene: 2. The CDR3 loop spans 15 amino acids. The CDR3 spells CASSLGTSGYNEQFF. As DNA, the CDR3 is TGTGCCAGCAGCTTGGGAACTAGCGGGTACAATGAGCAGTTCTTC.

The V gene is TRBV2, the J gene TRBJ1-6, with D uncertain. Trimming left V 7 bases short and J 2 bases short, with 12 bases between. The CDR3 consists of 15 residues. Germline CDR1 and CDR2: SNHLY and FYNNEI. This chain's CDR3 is CASTPSPTYNSPLHF. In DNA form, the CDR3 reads TGTGCCAGCACTCCATCACCTACCTATAATTCACCCCTCCACTTT.

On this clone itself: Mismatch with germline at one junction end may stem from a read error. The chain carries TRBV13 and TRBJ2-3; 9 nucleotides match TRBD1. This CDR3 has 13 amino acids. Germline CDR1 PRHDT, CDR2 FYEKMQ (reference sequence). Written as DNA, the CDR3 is TGTGCCAGCAGCGCCGCCGGGACAGGGAAGGGAGATTTT. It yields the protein CASSAAGTGKGDF.

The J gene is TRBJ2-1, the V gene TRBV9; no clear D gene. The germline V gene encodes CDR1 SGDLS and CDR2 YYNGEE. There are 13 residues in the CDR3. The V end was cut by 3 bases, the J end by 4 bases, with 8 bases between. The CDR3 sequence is CASSETIYNEQFF. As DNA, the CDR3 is TGTGCCAGCAGCGAGACAATTTACAATGAGCAGTTCTTC.

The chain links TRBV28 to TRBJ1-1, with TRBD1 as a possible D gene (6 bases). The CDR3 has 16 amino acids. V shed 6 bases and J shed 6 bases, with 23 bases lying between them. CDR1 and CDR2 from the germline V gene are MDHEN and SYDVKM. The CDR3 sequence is CASSFYGFTGIAEAFF. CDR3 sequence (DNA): TGTGCCAGCAGCTTTTATGGCTTCACAGGGATTGCTGAAGCTTTCTTT. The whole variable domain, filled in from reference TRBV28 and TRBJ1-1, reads DVKVTQSSRYLVKRTGEKVFLECVQDMDHENMFWYRQDPGLGLRLIYFSYDVKMKEKGDIPEGYSVSREKKERFSLILESASTNQTSMYLCASSFYGFTGIAEAFFGQGTRLTVV.

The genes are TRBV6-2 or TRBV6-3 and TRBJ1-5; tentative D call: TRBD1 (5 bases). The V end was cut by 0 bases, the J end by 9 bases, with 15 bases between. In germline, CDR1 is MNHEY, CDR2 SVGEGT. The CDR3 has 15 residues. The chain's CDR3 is CASSYSADSWTPQHF. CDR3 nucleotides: TGTGCCAGCAGTTACTCGGCCGACAGCTGGACGCCCCAGCATTTT.

The CDR3 bases are TGTGCCAGCAGGCAAGGGACAGGGGATCAGCCCCAGCATTTT. Its translation is CASRQGTGDQPQHF. The rearrangement uses TRBV2 and TRBJ1-5, with TRBD1 matching over 10 bases. This CDR3 comprises 14 residues. Germline V lookup: CDR1 SNHLY, CDR2 FYNNEI. J gave up 5 bases and V 6 bases, and 4 bases lay outside the gene matches.

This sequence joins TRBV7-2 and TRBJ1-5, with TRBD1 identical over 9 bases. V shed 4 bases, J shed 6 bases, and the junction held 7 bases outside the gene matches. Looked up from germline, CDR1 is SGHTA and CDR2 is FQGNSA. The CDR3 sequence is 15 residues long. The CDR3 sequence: CASSYGRTGVQPQHF. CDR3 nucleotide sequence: TGTGCCAGCAGCTACGGTAGGACAGGGGTTCAGCCCCAGCATTTT. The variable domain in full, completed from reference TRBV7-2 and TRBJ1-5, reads GAGVSQSPSNKVTEKGKDVELRCDPISGHTALYWYRQSLGQGLEFLIYFQGNSAPDKSGLPSDRFSAERTGGSVSTLTIQRTQQEDSAVYLCASSYGRTGVQPQHFGDGTRLSIL.

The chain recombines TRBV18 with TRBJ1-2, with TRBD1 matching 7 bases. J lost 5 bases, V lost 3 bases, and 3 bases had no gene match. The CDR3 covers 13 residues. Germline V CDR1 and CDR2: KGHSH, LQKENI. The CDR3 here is CASSPGQEYGYTF. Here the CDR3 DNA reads TGTGCCAGCTCACCCGGACAGGAGTATGGCTACACCTTC.

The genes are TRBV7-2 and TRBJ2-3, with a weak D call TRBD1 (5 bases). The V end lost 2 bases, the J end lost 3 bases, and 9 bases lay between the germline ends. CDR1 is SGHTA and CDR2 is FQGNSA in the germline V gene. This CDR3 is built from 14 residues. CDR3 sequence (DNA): TGTGCCAGCAGCTTAAGCCCAGGGACAGATACGCAGTATTTT. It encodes CASSLSPGTDTQYF.

The CDR3 reads CASSLGGVSSNSPLHF. The CDR3 DNA reads TGTGCCAGCAGTTTAGGAGGGGTATCTAGTAATTCACCCCTCCACTTT. The V and J genes are TRBV28 and TRBJ1-6, with a possible D match to TRBD1 (5 bases). Germline V lookup: CDR1 MDHEN, CDR2 SYDVKM. V was cut by 2 bases and J by 6 bases, with 14 bases left in between. The CDR3 loop spans 16 amino acids.

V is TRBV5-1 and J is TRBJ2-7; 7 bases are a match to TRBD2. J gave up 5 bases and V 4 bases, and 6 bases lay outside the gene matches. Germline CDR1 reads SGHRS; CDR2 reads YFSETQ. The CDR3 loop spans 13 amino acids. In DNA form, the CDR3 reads TGCGCCAGCAGCGCCCGGGGGGACCACGAGCAGTACTTC. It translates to CASSARGDHEQYF.

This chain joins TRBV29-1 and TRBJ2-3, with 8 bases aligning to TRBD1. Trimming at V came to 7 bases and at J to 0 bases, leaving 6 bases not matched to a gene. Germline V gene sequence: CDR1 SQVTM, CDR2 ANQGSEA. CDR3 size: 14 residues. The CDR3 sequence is CSGDRRSSTDTQYF. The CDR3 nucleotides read TGCAGCGGGGACAGGCGATCTAGCACAGATACGCAGTATTTT.

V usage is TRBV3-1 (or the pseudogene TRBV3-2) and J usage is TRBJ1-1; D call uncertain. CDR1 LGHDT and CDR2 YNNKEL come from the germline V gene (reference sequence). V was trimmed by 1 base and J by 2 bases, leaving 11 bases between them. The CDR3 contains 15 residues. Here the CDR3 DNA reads TGTGCCAGCAGCCAAGCCGGTCAAGCAAACACTGAAGCTTTCTTT. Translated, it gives CASSQAGQANTEAFF.

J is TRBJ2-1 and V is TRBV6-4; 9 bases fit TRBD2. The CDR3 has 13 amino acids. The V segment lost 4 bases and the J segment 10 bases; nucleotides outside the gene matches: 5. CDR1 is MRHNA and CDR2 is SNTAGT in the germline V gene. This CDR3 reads CASSGLAEDEQFF. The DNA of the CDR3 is TGTGCCAGCAGTGGACTAGCGGAAGACGAGCAGTTCTTC.

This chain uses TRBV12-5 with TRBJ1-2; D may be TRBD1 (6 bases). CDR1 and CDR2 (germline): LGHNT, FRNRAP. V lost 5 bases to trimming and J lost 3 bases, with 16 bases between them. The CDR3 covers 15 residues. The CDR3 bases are TGTGCTAGTGGTGTGGACAGTCACGGGGACTATGGCTACACCTTC. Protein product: CASGVDSHGDYGYTF.

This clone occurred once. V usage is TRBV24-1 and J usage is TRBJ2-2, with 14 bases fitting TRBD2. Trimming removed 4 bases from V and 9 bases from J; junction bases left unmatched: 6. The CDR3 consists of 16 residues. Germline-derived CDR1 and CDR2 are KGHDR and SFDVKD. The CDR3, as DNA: TGTGCCACCAGTGACCCGACTAGCGGGAGGGCCAGGGAGCTGTTTTTT. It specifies CATSDPTSGRARELFF.

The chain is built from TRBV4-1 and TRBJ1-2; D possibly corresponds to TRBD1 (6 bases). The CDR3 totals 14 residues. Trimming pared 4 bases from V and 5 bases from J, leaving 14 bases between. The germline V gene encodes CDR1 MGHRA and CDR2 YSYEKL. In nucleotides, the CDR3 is TGCGCCAGCAGCCCTGAGGGGGTGGTGTATGGCTACACCTTC. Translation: CASSPEGVVYGYTF.